The rows below give T cell receptor beta chains drawn from one sample of a study of response to subunit inactivated influenza vaccine. MiXCR was run by TCRdb on the RT-PCR reads, yielding one entry per CDR3 protein. The profile shows about 800,000 distinct CDR3 sequences, around 21% of them singletons. Material: PBMCs from blood, obtained around 5 days after vaccination. The receptors derive from a man aged 50 to 60 who received an inactivated influenza vaccine. The CDR3 runs from the conserved cysteine through the conserved F or W. The D gene is left open where the match is weak. Not every row has a clone size; where given, it reads once, few, many or a size class.

clone_size: -; j_call: TRBJ2-7; d_call: TRBD2; v_call: TRBV20-1; cdr3_aa: CSARDGGLAGRYEQYF; cdr3_nt: TGCAGTGCTAGAGATGGGGGACTAGCGGGAAGGTACGAGCAGTACTTC
clone_size: -; j_call: TRBJ2-7; d_call: -; v_call: TRBV20-1; cdr3_aa: CSARAMRSRGEQYF; cdr3_nt: TGCAGTGCTAGAGCAATGCGGAGTCGGGGGGAGCAGTACTTC
clone_size: few; j_call: TRBJ2-7; d_call: -; v_call: TRBV10-3; cdr3_aa: CAISESMGRTTYEQYF; cdr3_nt: TGTGCCATCAGTGAGTCGATGGGCAGGACGACCTACGAGCAGTACTTC
clone_size: few; j_call: TRBJ1-5; d_call: TRBD1; v_call: TRBV6-5; cdr3_aa: CASSYPRQGAGGDQPQHF; cdr3_nt: TGTGCCAGCAGTTACCCCAGACAGGGGGCTGGGGGGGATCAGCCCCAGCATTTT
clone_size: few; j_call: TRBJ2-4; d_call: TRBD1; v_call: TRBV15; cdr3_aa: CATSNLRQGMGTIQYF; cdr3_nt: TGTGCCACCAGCAACTTAAGACAGGGAATGGGGACCATTCAGTACTTC
clone_size: few; j_call: TRBJ2-5; d_call: TRBD2; v_call: TRBV25-1; cdr3_aa: CASSGTSGGQQETQYF; cdr3_nt: TGTGCCAGCAGTGGGACTAGCGGGGGGCAACAAGAGACCCAGTACTTC
clone_size: few; j_call: TRBJ1-1; d_call: TRBD1; v_call: TRBV6-5; cdr3_aa: CASSYSTGEGTEAFF; cdr3_nt: TGTGCCAGCAGTTACTCGACAGGGGAGGGGACTGAAGCTTTCTTT
clone_size: -; j_call: TRBJ1-1; d_call: -; v_call: TRBV6-5; cdr3_aa: CASSNQAGAFF; cdr3_nt: TGTGCCAGCAGCAACCAGGCTGGAGCTTTCTTT
clone_size: few; j_call: TRBJ1-1; d_call: -; v_call: TRBV7-8; cdr3_aa: CASSPQTGSEAFF; cdr3_nt: TGTGCCAGCAGCCCCCAGACAGGTTCTGAAGCTTTCTTT
clone_size: few; j_call: TRBJ2-2; d_call: TRBD2; v_call: TRBV6-5; cdr3_aa: CASSYSGREGTGELFF; cdr3_nt: TGTGCCAGCAGTTACTCGGGCAGGGAGGGCACCGGGGAGCTGTTTTTT
clone_size: few; j_call: TRBJ2-3; d_call: TRBD2; v_call: TRBV9; cdr3_aa: CASSAGLAGTDTQYF; cdr3_nt: TGTGCCAGCAGCGCGGGACTAGCGGGCACAGATACGCAGTATTTT
clone_size: -; j_call: TRBJ1-4; d_call: -; v_call: TRBV20-1; cdr3_aa: CSARETVNEKLFF; cdr3_nt: TGCAGTGCACGCGAGACAGTTAATGAAAAACTGTTTTTT
clone_size: -; j_call: TRBJ2-2; d_call: TRBD1; v_call: TRBV4-3; cdr3_aa: CASSQEARGQTGELFF; cdr3_nt: TGCGCCAGCAGCCAAGAAGCGAGGGGGCAGACCGGGGAGCTGTTTTTT
clone_size: -; j_call: TRBJ2-2; d_call: TRBD1; v_call: TRBV5-5; cdr3_aa: CASSWTGGSSGELFF; cdr3_nt: TGTGCCAGCAGCTGGACAGGCGGATCGAGCGGGGAGCTGTTTTTT
clone_size: -; j_call: TRBJ2-1; d_call: TRBD2; v_call: TRBV3-1; cdr3_aa: CASSQGGGEEQFF; cdr3_nt: TGTGCCAGCAGCCAGGGCGGGGGGGAAGAGCAGTTCTTC
clone_size: few; j_call: TRBJ2-7; d_call: -; v_call: TRBV10-2; cdr3_aa: CASSDNGILYEQYF; cdr3_nt: TGCGCCAGCAGTGACAACGGGATACTCTACGAGCAGTACTTC
clone_size: -; j_call: TRBJ2-3; d_call: TRBD2; v_call: TRBV7-2; cdr3_aa: CASGTLAGGLGDTQYF; cdr3_nt: TGTGCCAGCGGGACTCTAGCGGGGGGGCTTGGAGATACGCAGTATTTT
clone_size: -; j_call: TRBJ1-2; d_call: TRBD1; v_call: TRBV20-1; cdr3_aa: CSATDTGDYGYTF; cdr3_nt: TGCAGTGCCACAGACACAGGGGACTATGGCTACACCTTC